This TCR beta chain emerged from a study of Graves' ophthalmopathy and Graves' hyperthyroidism. The CDR3 has 12 residues. V was shortened by 5 bases and J by 6 bases, with 11 bases between the two germline ends. Amplification of the TCR beta CDR3 regions used RNA transcripts (as template). Amplification began with first-round RT-PCR using HTBI primers, then second-round multiplex PCR was performed. TCRdb processed the multiplex PCR reads anew with MiXCR; each CDR3 protein has one entry. The sample has roughly 400,000 distinct CDR3 sequences, roughly a sixth seen once; the top ten hold approximately 2.4%.

Material: peripheral blood. This receptor was identified in an adult woman with stable Graves' hyperthyroidism. This chain connects TRBV12-3 or TRBV12-4 to TRBJ2-7, with D possibly being TRBD1 (6 bases). This CDR3 is CASSHRVIEQYF. The CDR3 DNA reads as TGTGCCAGCAGTCACAGGGTCATCGAGCAGTACTTC.